This TCR beta chain was recovered during a study of early T cells in non-severe SARS-CoV-2 infection. Background on the study: From unsorted whole blood, bulk RNA was sequenced, and the chains remained unpaired. General study points: Clonotype matching in VDJdb favored anti-spike CD8 responses and did not capture private and CD4 specificities.

Researchers tagged individual cDNA molecules with unique molecular identifiers. TCRdb reprocessed the 5' RACE reads with MiXCR, giving one entry per CDR3 protein. The table includes 45,000 or so distinct CDR3 sequences, over 3% detected once. This clonotype showed up many times. Its specificity is not known. What was sequenced was whole blood. The clonotype originates from an adult who was a healthcare worker with PCR-confirmed SARS-CoV-2 infection or an uninfected control (not recorded which).

CDR3 bases: TGTGCCAGCAGCCAAGACGGAGACAGTTCCTACGAGCAGTACTTC. Translated: CASSQDGDSSYEQYF. The rearrangement joins TRBV3-1 to TRBJ2-7, with D possibly TRBD1 on 5 matching bases. This CDR3 contains 15 residues. Trimming removed 0 bases at V and 1 base at J, with 10 bases between. CDR1 is LGHDT, CDR2 YNNKEL, per germline (reference sequence).